This TCR beta chain was sequenced during a study of persistence of HIV-infected CD4 T cells (TCRdb year 2020). In terms of the full investigation: The median time participants had been on suppressive ART was 8 to 9 years. Peripheral blood samples of up to about 180 mL were collected at multiple time points, except for a couple of participants, who underwent leukapheresis at a single time point. Anti-CD3/anti-CD28 stimulation activated a higher proportion of cells, with a lower memory fraction, than antigen stimulation. The study isolated CMV- and HIV-1 Gag-responding CD4+ T cells from ART-treated individuals to examine antigen-driven clonal expansion of HIV-1-infected cells. TCRbeta sequencing assessed the clonality of all cells in each sorted population, while proviral sequencing assessed the clonality of infected cells. Cross-participant TCR cluster analysis included roughly eight participants for CMV and six or seven participants for Gag. Findings and caveats that apply to the study as a whole: Bulk TCR analyses could not be limited to the rare CMV-responding cells that actually contained HIV-1 proviruses. Antigen-responding cells were enriched for degenerate expanded CDR3beta sequences, which suggests convergent selection of CD4+ responses to CMV and Gag. Within the same sorted populations, how oligoclonal the TCRs were correlated with how oligoclonal the proviruses were. TCRbeta richness in CMV- and Gag-responding cells was significantly lower than in anti-CD3/anti-CD28-responding cells; CMV-responding cells had higher oligoclonality than CD3/CD28-stimulated and Gag-responding cells. Only a small number of individuals took part in the study, and only a limited range of antigens was tested.

Remarks on this clone: This clone's antigen is unknown. Base-call qualities are not available, and no considerably larger clone is one nucleotide away.

The immunoSEQ hsTCRB assay version 4 in survey mode was used to sequence TCRbeta repertoires from genomic DNA. For TCRbeta sequencing, genomic DNA was diluted to approximately 10 ng/uL, and up to roughly 1 ug was used per sample. The authors' pipeline ran thus. TCRbeta data analysis was done in ImmunoSeq Analyzer 3.0, and diversity was calculated on productive nucleotide rearrangements. Using the Immunarch R package, the improved Chao index served to estimate lower-bound TCR diversity and the Gini coefficient served to estimate clonality. Different nucleotide rearrangements encoding the same CDR3beta amino acid sequence were treated as distinct clonotypes. Differential abundance analysis found TCRbeta sequences that were significantly enriched in antigen-responding cells compared with anti-CD3/anti-CD28-activated cells. TCRs were clustered by predicted peptide-MHC specificity with GLIPH2, both within individual participants and across merged participant data sets. Here the immuneACCESS table is served through TCRdb, limited to in-frame sequences with V and J called. Missing clones are a known gap in these copies; in checked studies unresolved V genes cover under half, and the rest lacks a known reason. V, J and clone size are taken as reported in that table, and D and trimming were inferred from the DNA itself. A total of 35,000 to 50,000 clones appear in this sample, more than 85% of them only once. The ten largest clones take up under 2% of the sample.

The CDR3 covers 13 residues, taking in both the cysteine and the phenylalanine. The kept DNA is CDR3 alone, 39 bases in frame from the first base. Reading the germline V gene gives CDR1 MNHEY and CDR2 SVGAGI. V is cut by 0 bases and J by 3 bases, and the space between the germline ends is 6 bases. Per the publication, the treatment or condition label means: suppressive antiretroviral therapy. As a nonspecific positive control representing the CD4+ T cell repertoire, cells were stimulated with anti-CD3/anti-CD28 magnetic beads. Sorting of responding CD4+ T cells was based on upregulation of both CD40 ligand and CD69. HIV-1-infected adults in whom suppressive ART had been started during chronic infection were enrolled as participants. For at least 4 years, participants had undetectable plasma HIV-1 RNA, below 50 copies/mL. To be included, participants needed a CD4+ T cell count above 400 cells/uL and a positive CMV serology. Before stimulation, PBMCs were isolated using density centrifugation and depleted of CD8+ T cells. For 15 to 20 hours, CD8-depleted PBMCs were stimulated with anti-CD28/CD49d costimulation, a CD40-blocking antibody, and enfuvirtide, which was added to prevent new infections. Sorting was done on either a Beckman Coulter MoFlo Legacy or an XDP sorter, and propidium iodide was used to exclude dead cells. For samples with more than one million cells, genomic DNA was extracted with the QIAamp DNA Mini Kit, and for all other samples the Quick-DNA Microprep Kit was used.

This material consisted of CD4+ T cells sorted from PBMCs after approximately 19-hour stimulation, taken from a patient who received antiretroviral therapy. The cell subset or site label corresponds to: CD40L+CD69+ CD4 T cells responding to anti-CD3/anti-CD28 beads, representing the overall repertoire. The sequence is built from TRBV6-5 and TRBJ2-7; the D segment cannot be called with confidence. This TCR was sampled from an adult man with HIV who was CMV-seropositive. The DNA sequence is given as TGTGCCAGCAGTTACTCGATACACTACGAGCAGTACTTC. Its product reads: CASSYSIHYEQYF.